The rows below give T cell receptor beta chains drawn from one sample of a study of cytomegalovirus exposure and HLA in healthy donors. Only in-frame clones appear in the TCRdb table, and some are missing; sequencing was by immunoSEQ multiplex PCR. The table includes approximately 100,000 clones, 70% detected once. Sequenced: PBMCs. Every receptor here comes from a man aged 35 to 55 in good health and CMV-seropositive. Both conserved end residues are part of each CDR3. Each record gives: clone size, D gene, V gene, J gene, CDR3 protein, CDR3 DNA. D genes are given only for firm matches. The size of a clone is reported for some rows only, either as once, few or many, or as a class for expanded clones.

clone size: .
D gene: TRBD1
V gene: TRBV15
J gene: TRBJ2-3
CDR3 protein: CATSRTGTTDTQYF
CDR3 DNA: TGTGCCACCAGCAGGACAGGGACAACAGATACGCAGTATTTT

clone size: .
D gene: TRBD1
V gene: TRBV28
J gene: TRBJ1-5
CDR3 protein: CASSPRTGAGQPQHF
CDR3 DNA: TGTGCCAGCAGTCCGCGGACAGGGGCTGGTCAGCCCCAGCATTTT

clone size: .
D gene: .
V gene: TRBV7-9
J gene: TRBJ2-1
CDR3 protein: CASSSRPPSVSEQFF
CDR3 DNA: TGTGCCAGCAGCTCCCGACCCCCTAGCGTAAGTGAGCAGTTCTTC

clone size: .
D gene: TRBD1
V gene: TRBV6-1
J gene: TRBJ2-5
CDR3 protein: CASSRTGWGETQYF
CDR3 DNA: TGTGCCAGCAGTAGGACAGGTTGGGGAGAGACCCAGTACTTC

clone size: .
D gene: TRBD2
V gene: TRBV28
J gene: TRBJ2-1
CDR3 protein: CASSFFGRALFF
CDR3 DNA: TGTGCCAGCAGTTTTTTCGGGAGGGCCTTGTTCTTC

clone size: .
D gene: TRBD1
V gene: TRBV7-3
J gene: TRBJ2-7
CDR3 protein: CASSVDRVPYYEQYF
CDR3 DNA: TGTGCCAGCAGCGTAGACAGGGTCCCCTACTACGAGCAGTACTTC

clone size: .
D gene: TRBD2
V gene: TRBV5-6
J gene: TRBJ2-7
CDR3 protein: CASSSWGGYEQYF
CDR3 DNA: TGTGCCAGCAGCTCCTGGGGGGGGTACGAGCAGTACTTC

clone size: .
D gene: .
V gene: TRBV30
J gene: TRBJ1-2
CDR3 protein: CAWNGRTLDGYTF
CDR3 DNA: TGTGCCTGGAATGGGCGGACTCTAGATGGCTACACCTTC

clone size: once
D gene: .
V gene: TRBV7-9
J gene: TRBJ1-5
CDR3 protein: CASSQDNQPQHF
CDR3 DNA: TGTGCCAGCAGCCAGGATAATCAGCCCCAGCATTTT

clone size: .
D gene: .
V gene: TRBV18
J gene: TRBJ1-3
CDR3 protein: CASSPDRGGNTIYF
CDR3 DNA: TGTGCCAGCTCACCCGACAGAGGAGGAAACACCATATATTTT

clone size: .
D gene: TRBD2
V gene: TRBV29-1
J gene: TRBJ2-3
CDR3 protein: CSVERRGGDTQYF
CDR3 DNA: TGCAGCGTTGAACGGCGGGGGGGAGATACGCAGTATTTT

clone size: .
D gene: .
V gene: TRBV25-1
J gene: TRBJ2-7
CDR3 protein: CASSEAGRSYEQYF
CDR3 DNA: TGTGCCAGCAGTGAAGCTGGCAGGTCCTACGAGCAGTACTTC

clone size: few
D gene: TRBD1
V gene: TRBV11-2
J gene: TRBJ1-2
CDR3 protein: CASSATGVDGYTF
CDR3 DNA: TGTGCCAGCAGCGCAACAGGGGTGGATGGCTACACCTTC

clone size: .
D gene: TRBD2
V gene: TRBV13
J gene: TRBJ2-1
CDR3 protein: CASSFGTSGYNEQFF
CDR3 DNA: TGTGCCAGCAGCTTTGGGACTAGCGGGTACAATGAGCAGTTCTTC

clone size: .
D gene: TRBD1
V gene: TRBV28
J gene: TRBJ1-6
CDR3 protein: CASSFRTGGHSPLHF
CDR3 DNA: TGTGCCAGCAGTTTCCGGACAGGGGGACATTCACCCCTCCACTTT

clone size: .
D gene: TRBD2
V gene: TRBV19
J gene: TRBJ2-1
CDR3 protein: CASSFRLAGSYNEQFF
CDR3 DNA: TGTGCCAGTAGTTTCAGACTAGCGGGATCCTACAATGAGCAGTTCTTC

clone size: .
D gene: .
V gene: TRBV7-9
J gene: TRBJ2-1
CDR3 protein: CASSLILELEQFF
CDR3 DNA: TGTGCCAGCAGCTTAATTCTAGAGCTAGAGCAGTTCTTC

clone size: .
D gene: TRBD2
V gene: TRBV19
J gene: TRBJ2-7
CDR3 protein: CASSPRLAGSEQYF
CDR3 DNA: TGTGCCAGTAGTCCCAGACTAGCGGGAAGCGAGCAGTACTTC

clone size: .
D gene: .
V gene: TRBV7-9
J gene: TRBJ2-7
CDR3 protein: CASSLQGVEQYF
CDR3 DNA: TGTGCCAGCAGCTTGCAAGGGGTCGAGCAGTACTTC

clone size: .
D gene: .
V gene: TRBV5-1
J gene: TRBJ2-3
CDR3 protein: CASSLALQGADTQYF
CDR3 DNA: TGCGCCAGCAGCCTGGCCTTACAGGGTGCAGATACGCAGTATTTT

clone size: .
D gene: TRBD2
V gene: TRBV27
J gene: TRBJ2-1
CDR3 protein: CASSLYLAGDNEQFF
CDR3 DNA: TGTGCCAGCAGTTTATACCTAGCGGGAGACAATGAGCAGTTCTTC

clone size: .
D gene: TRBD1
V gene: TRBV10-1
J gene: TRBJ2-2
CDR3 protein: CASSRDRAVGELFF
CDR3 DNA: TGCGCCAGCAGCCGGGACAGGGCTGTCGGGGAGCTGTTTTTT